This TCR beta chain was captured by sequencing in a study of cytomegalovirus exposure and HLA in healthy donors. 60 Vbeta and 13 Jbeta primers were used in PCR. The data were produced by immunoSEQ multiplex PCR, yet TCRdb's version contains in-frame clones alone and is incomplete. Its table records 100,000 to 150,000 clones. Study-wide points: Later analysis identified a missense DCLRE1C variant that was linked to TCR beta V- and J-gene trimming. By a later analysis, the bulk of CMV-associated TCR beta chains appeared HLA-restricted. When a later analysis was performed, an Asian-associated ancestry cluster reportedly had fewer N-insertions than the approximately 690-donor mean.

Worth noting for this clone: Its specificity is unknown.

V lost 1 base and J 4 bases, leaving 8 bases between the germline ends. There are 13 residues in the CDR3. CDR1 and CDR2 from the germline V gene are SGHTS and YDEGEE. Sequencing used PBMCs. The sequence was collected from a man between 18 and 35 years old in good health and CMV-seronegative. The chain combines TRBV5-8 with TRBJ1-1; D is ambiguous. The CDR3 sequence: CASSLFQITEAFF. As DNA, the CDR3 is TGTGCCAGCAGCTTGTTCCAGATCACTGAAGCTTTCTTT.